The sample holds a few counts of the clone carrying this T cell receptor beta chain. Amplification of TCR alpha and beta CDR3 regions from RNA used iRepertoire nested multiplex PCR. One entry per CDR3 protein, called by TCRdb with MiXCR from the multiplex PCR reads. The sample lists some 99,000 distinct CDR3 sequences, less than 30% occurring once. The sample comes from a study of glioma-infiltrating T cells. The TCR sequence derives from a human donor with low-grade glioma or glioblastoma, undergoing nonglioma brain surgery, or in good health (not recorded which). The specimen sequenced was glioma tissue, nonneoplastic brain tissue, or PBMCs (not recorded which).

The CDR3 bases are TGCGCCAGCAGCCACCCGGGGGGTGTTGGCTACACCTTC. Translated: CASSHPGGVGYTF. This chain joins TRBV4-1 and TRBJ1-2, with D possibly matching TRBD1 (5 bases). Germline-derived CDR1 and CDR2 are MGHRA and YSYEKL. The CDR3 is 13 residues long. V gave up 3 bases and J gave up 7 bases, with 12 bases separating them.